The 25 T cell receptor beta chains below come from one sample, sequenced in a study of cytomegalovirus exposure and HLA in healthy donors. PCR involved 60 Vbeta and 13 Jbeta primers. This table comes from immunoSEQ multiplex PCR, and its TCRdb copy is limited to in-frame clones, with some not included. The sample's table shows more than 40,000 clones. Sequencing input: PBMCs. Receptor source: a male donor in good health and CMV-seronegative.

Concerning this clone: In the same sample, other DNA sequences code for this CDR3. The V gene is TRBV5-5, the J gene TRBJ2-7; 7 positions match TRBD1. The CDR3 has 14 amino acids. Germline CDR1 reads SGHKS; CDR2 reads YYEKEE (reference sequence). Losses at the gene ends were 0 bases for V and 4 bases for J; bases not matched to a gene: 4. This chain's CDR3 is CASSLGQGAYEQYF. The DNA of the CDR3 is TGTGCCAGCAGCTTGGGACAGGGAGCATACGAGCAGTACTTC.

The CDR3 protein is CASSYSEGARNGYTF. CDR3 coding DNA: TGTGCCAGCAGTTACTCGGAGGGGGCGAGGAATGGCTACACCTTC. The chain recombines TRBV6-5 with TRBJ1-2, with 7 bases matching TRBD1. The CDR3 is 15 residues long. The junction had 7 bases not matched to a gene; V was cut back by 0 bases and J by 6 bases. Looked up from germline, CDR1 is MNHEY and CDR2 is SVGAGI.

The CDR3 coding sequence is TGTGCCAGCAAAGACAGAACGAACACTGAAGCTTTCTTT. Its translation: CASKDRTNTEAFF. The genes are TRBV6-1 and TRBJ1-1, with a possible D match to TRBD1 (5 bases). This CDR3 spans 13 amino acids. Trimming pared 7 bases from V and 1 base from J, leaving 10 bases between. CDR1 is MNHNS, CDR2 SASEGT, per germline.

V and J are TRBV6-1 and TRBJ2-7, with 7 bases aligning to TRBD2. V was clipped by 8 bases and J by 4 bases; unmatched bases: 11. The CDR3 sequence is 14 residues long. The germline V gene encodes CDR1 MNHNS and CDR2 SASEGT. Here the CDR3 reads CASPGGGPWYEQYF. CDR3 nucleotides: TGTGCCAGCCCGGGCGGGGGACCTTGGTACGAGCAGTACTTC.

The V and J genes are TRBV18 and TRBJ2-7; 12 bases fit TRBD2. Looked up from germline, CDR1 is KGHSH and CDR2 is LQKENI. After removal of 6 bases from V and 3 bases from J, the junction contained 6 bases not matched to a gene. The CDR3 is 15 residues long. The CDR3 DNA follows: TGTGCCAGCTCTCTGACTAGCGGGGGAGACTACGAGCAGTACTTC. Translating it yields CASSLTSGGDYEQYF.

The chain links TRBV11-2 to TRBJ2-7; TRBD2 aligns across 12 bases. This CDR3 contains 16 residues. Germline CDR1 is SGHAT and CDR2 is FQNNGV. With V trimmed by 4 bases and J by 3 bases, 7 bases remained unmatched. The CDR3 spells CASSSSSGGVFYEQYF. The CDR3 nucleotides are TGTGCCAGCAGCTCCTCTAGCGGGGGGGTATTCTACGAGCAGTACTTC.

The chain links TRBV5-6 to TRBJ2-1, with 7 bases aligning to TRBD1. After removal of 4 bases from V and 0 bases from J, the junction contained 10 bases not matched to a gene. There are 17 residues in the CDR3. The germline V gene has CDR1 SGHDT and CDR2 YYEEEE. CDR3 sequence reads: CASSPNQGQSSYNEQFF. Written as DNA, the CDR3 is TGTGCCAGCAGCCCAAATCAGGGACAGAGCTCCTACAATGAGCAGTTCTTC.

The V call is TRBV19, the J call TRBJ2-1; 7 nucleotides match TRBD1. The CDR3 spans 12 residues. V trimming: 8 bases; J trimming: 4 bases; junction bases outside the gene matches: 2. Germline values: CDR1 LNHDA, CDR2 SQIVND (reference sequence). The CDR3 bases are TGTGCCAGTGGGACAGCTTACAATGAGCAGTTCTTC. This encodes CASGTAYNEQFF.

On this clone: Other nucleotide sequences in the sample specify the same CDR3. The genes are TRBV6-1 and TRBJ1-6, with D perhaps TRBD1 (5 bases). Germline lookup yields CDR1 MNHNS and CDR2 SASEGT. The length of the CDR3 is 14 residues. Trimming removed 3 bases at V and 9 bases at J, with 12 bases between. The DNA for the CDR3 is TGTGCCAGCAGTGAGGGTGTGCAGGGTTCACCCCTCCACTTT. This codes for CASSEGVQGSPLHF.

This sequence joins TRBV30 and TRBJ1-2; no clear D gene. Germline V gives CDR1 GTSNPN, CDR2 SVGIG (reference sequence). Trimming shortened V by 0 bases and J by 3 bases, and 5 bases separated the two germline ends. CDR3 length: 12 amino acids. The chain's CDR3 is CAWSVPDYGYTF. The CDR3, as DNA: TGTGCCTGGAGTGTGCCGGACTATGGCTACACCTTC.

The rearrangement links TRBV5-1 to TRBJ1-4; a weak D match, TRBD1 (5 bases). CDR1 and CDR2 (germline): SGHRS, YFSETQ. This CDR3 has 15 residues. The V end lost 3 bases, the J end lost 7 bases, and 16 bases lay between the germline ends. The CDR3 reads CASSWDSSRGEKLFF. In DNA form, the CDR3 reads TGCGCCAGCAGCTGGGACTCCTCTCGAGGTGAAAAACTGTTTTTT.

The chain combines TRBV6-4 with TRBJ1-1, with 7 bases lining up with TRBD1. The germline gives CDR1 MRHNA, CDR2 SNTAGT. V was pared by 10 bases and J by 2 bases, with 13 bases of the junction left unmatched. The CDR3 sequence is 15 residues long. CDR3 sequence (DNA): TGTGCCACCAAGGCCCAGGGGGAGAGTAACACTGAAGCTTTCTTT. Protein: CATKAQGESNTEAFF.

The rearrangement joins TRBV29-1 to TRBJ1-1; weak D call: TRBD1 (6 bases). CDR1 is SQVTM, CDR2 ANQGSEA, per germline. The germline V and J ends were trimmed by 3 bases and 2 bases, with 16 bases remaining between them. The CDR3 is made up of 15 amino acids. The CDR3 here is CSVDPNNRVNTEAFF. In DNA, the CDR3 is TGCAGCGTTGACCCTAATAACAGGGTTAACACTGAAGCTTTCTTT.

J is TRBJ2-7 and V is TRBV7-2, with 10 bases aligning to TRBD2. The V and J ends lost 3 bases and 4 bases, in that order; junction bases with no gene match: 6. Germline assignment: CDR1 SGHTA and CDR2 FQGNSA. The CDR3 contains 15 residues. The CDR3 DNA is TGTGCCAGCAGCTTCTTAGCGGGGGGCGATTACGAGCAGTACTTC. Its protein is CASSFLAGGDYEQYF.

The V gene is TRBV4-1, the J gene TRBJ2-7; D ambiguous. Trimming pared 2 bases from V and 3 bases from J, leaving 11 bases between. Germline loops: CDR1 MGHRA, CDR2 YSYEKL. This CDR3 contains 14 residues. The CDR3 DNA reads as TGCGCCAGCAGCCAACCCCGGAGAGACTACGAGCAGTACTTC. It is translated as CASSQPRRDYEQYF.

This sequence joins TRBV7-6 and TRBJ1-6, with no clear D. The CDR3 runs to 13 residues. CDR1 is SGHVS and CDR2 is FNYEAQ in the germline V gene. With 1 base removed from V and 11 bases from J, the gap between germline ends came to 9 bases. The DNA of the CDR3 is TGTGCCAGCAGCTTAGGCTCTATCACACCCCTCCACTTT. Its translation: CASSLGSITPLHF.

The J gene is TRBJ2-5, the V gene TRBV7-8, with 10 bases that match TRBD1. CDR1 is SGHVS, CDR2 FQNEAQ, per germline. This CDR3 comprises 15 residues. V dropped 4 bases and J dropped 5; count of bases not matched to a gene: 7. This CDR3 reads CASSSGTGEGETQYF. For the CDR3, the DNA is TGTGCCAGCAGCTCCGGGACAGGGGAGGGGGAGACCCAGTACTTC.

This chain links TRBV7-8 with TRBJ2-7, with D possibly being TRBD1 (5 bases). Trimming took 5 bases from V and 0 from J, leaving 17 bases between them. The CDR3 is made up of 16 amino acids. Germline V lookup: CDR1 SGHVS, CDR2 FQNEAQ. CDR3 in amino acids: CASSPSGGANSYEQYF. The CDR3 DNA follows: TGTGCCAGCAGCCCGAGTGGTGGGGCAAACTCCTACGAGCAGTACTTC.

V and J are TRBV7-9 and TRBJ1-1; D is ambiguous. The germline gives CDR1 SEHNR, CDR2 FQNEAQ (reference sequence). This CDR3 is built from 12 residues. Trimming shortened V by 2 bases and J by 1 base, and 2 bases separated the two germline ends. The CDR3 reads CASSLQNTEAFF. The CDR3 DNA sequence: TGTGCCAGCAGCTTACAGAACACTGAAGCTTTCTTT. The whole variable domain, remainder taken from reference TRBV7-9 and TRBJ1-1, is DTGVSQNPRHKITKRGQNVTFRCDPISEHNRLYWYRQTLGQGPEFLTYFQNEAQLEKSRLLSDRFSAERPKGSFSTLEIQRTEQGDSAMYLCASSLQNTEAFFGQGTRLTVV.

For the CDR3, the DNA is TGCAGCGTCGCCCTGAGCACTGAAGCTTTCTTT. Protein sequence: CSVALSTEAFF. The rearrangement links TRBV29-1 to TRBJ1-1; D not resolved. V was clipped by 6 bases and J by 4 bases, with 9 bases between them. The CDR3 extends over 11 amino acids. The germline V gene encodes CDR1 SQVTM and CDR2 ANQGSEA.

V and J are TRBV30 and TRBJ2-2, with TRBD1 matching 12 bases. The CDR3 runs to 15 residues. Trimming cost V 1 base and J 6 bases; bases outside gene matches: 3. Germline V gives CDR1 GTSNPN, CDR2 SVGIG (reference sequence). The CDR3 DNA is TGTGCCTGGAGTGAAGGGGACAGGGGGCCCGGGGAGCTGTTTTTT. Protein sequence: CAWSEGDRGPGELFF.

This CDR3 is CASIYDRGRNSPLHF. The CDR3 DNA sequence: TGTGCCAGCATATACGACAGGGGTCGTAATTCACCCCTCCACTTT. The chain joins TRBV6-6 to TRBJ1-6, with 8 nucleotides matching TRBD1. The V gene's germline CDR1 is MNHNY and CDR2 SVGAGI (reference sequence). V was clipped by 7 bases and J by 6 bases; unmatched bases: 8. The CDR3 is 15 amino acids.

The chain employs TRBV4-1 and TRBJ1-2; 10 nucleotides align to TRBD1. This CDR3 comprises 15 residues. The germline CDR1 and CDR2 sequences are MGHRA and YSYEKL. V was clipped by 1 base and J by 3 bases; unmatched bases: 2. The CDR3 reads CASSQGQGAHYGYTF. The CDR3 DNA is TGCGCCAGCAGCCAAGGACAGGGGGCGCACTATGGCTACACCTTC.

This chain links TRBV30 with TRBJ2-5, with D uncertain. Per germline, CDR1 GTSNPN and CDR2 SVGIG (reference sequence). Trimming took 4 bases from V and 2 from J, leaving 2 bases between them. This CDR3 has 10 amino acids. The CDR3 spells CAWTQETQYF. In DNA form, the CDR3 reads TGTGCCTGGACTCAAGAGACCCAGTACTTC.

CDR3 in DNA: TGTGCCTGGAGTCGGACAGTGAACACTGAAGCTTTCTTT. Amino acid sequence: CAWSRTVNTEAFF. The chain combines TRBV30 with TRBJ1-1; D is possibly TRBD1 (6 bases). The CDR3 covers 13 residues. Germline CDR1 is GTSNPN and CDR2 is SVGIG (reference sequence). The ends were cut back, 2 bases at V and 0 bases at J, with 7 bases in the middle.